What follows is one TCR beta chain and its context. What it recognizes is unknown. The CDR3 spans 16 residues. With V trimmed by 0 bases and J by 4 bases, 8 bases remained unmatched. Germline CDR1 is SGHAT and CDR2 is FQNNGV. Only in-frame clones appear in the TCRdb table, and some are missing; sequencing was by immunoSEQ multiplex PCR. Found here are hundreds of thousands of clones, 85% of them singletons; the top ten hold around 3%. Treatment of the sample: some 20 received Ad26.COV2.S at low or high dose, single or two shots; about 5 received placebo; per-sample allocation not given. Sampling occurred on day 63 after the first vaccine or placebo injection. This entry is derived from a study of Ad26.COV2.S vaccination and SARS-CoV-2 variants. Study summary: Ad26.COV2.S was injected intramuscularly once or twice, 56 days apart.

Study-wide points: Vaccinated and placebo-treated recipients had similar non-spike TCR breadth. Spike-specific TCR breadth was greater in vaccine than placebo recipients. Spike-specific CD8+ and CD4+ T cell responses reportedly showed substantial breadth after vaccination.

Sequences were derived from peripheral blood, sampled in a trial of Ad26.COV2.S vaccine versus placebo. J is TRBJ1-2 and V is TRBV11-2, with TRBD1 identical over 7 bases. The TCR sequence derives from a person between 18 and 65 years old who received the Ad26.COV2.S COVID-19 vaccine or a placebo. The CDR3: CASSLEQGQIFYGYTF. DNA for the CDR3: TGTGCCAGCAGCTTAGAACAGGGACAGATATTCTATGGCTACACCTTC.